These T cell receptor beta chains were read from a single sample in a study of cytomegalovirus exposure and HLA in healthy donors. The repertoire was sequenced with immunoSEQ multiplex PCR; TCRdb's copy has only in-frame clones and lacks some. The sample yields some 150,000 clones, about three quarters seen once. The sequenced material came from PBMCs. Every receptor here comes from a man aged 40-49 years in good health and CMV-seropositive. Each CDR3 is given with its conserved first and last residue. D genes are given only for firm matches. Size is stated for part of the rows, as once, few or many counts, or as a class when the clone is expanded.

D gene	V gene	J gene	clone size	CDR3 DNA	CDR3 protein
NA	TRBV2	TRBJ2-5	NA	TGTGCCAGCAGGGGGCTGGCAGGCTCGCGGGGGACCCAGTACTTC	CASRGLAGSRGTQYF
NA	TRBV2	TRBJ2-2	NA	TGTGCCAGCAAACCTAGAATTGACACCGGGGAGCTGTTTTTT	CASKPRIDTGELFF
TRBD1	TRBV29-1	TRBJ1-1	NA	TGCAGCGTCGGAGGGGGCAACACTGAAGCTTTCTTT	CSVGGGNTEAFF
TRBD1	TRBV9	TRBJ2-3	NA	TGTGCCAGCAGCCCCCAGGGACAGCGACGCACAGATACGCAGTATTTT	CASSPQGQRRTDTQYF
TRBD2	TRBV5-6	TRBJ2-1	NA	TGTGCCAGCAGCTTGGCCTTAATAGCGGGTTACAATGAGCAGTTCTTC	CASSLALIAGYNEQFF
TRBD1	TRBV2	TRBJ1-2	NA	TGTGCCAGCAGTAGGGGACAGGGGAGGGGCTACACCTTC	CASSRGQGRGYTF
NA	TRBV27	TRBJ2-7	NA	TGTGCCAGCAGTGTGACCGGGACATCAACCTACGAGCAGTACTTC	CASSVTGTSTYEQYF
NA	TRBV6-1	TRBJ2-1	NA	TGTGCCAGCAGTGCCGGGGGGCCCTACAATGAGCAGTTCTTC	CASSAGGPYNEQFF
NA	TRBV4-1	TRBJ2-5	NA	TGCGCCAGCAGCCAAGTAAGCAGGGGACGGACCCAGTACTTC	CASSQVSRGRTQYF
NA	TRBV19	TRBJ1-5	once	TGTGCCAGTAGTGTAAGCGACCGAATCCTGGGTCAGCCCCAGCATTTT	CASSVSDRILGQPQHF
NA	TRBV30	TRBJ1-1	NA	TGTGCCTGGAACCGACAGCTGAACACTGAAGCTTTCTTT	CAWNRQLNTEAFF
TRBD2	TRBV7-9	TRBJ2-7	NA	TGTGCCAGCAGCGCCCAGACTAGCTTTCACGAGCAGTACTTC	CASSAQTSFHEQYF
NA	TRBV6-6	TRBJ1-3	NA	TGTGCCAGCAGGGGCCAGGATTTGGGAAACACCATATATTTT	CASRGQDLGNTIYF
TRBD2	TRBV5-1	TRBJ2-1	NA	TGCGCCAGCAGCTTGATAGCGGGAGGCAATGAGCAGTTCTTC	CASSLIAGGNEQFF
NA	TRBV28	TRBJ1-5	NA	TGTGCCAGCAGGTCACAGGGCGGTGGACAGCCCCAGCATTTT	CASRSQGGGQPQHF
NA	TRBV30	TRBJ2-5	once	TGTGCCTGGAGTGTAACGGGGACTTCCCAGTACTTC	CAWSVTGTSQYF
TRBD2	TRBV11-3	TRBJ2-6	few	TGTGCCAGCAGCCCCAGACTAGCGGGAGACTCTGGGGCCAACGTCCTGACTTTC	CASSPRLAGDSGANVLTF
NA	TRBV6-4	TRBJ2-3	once	TGTGCCACCGCGAAGCAAGGGACACTAAGCACAGATACGCAGTATTTT	CATAKQGTLSTDTQYF
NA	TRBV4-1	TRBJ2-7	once	TGCGCCAGCAGCCAAGAGCAGGGTGCGGACTACGAGCAGTACTTC	CASSQEQGADYEQYF
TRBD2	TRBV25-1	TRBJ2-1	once	TGTGCCAGCAGAGCCGGGACTACCTACAATGAGCAGTTCTTC	CASRAGTTYNEQFF
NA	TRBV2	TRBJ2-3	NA	TGTGCCAGCAGTGATCAGGGGACCAGCACAGATACGCAGTATTTT	CASSDQGTSTDTQYF
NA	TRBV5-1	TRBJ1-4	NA	TGCGCCAGCAGCTTGGAGGGGCTAACTAATGAAAAACTGTTTTTT	CASSLEGLTNEKLFF
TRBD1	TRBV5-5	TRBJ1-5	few	TGTGCCAGCAGCTTGGCCGGGACAGAAAATCAGCCCCAGCATTTT	CASSLAGTENQPQHF
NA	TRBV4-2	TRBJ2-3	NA	TGTGCCAGCAGCCAACTTACTAGTGTGGCAGATACGCAGTATTTT	CASSQLTSVADTQYF
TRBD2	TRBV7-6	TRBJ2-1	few	TGTGCCAGCAGCCCCGTAGCGGGAGAGAGGTACAATGAGCAGTTCTTC	CASSPVAGERYNEQFF
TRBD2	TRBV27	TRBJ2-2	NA	TGTGCCAGCAGTCCCGTAGCGGGAGGGCCCACCGGGGAGCTGTTTTTT	CASSPVAGGPTGELFF
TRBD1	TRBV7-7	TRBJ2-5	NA	TGTGCTAGCAGTCCTGACAGGGGGGAGACCCAGTACTTC	CASSPDRGETQYF
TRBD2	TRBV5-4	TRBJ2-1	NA	TGTGCCAGCGGGACTAGCGGGGGGTTCTACAATGAGCAGTTCTTC	CASGTSGGFYNEQFF
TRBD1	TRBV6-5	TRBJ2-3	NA	TGTGCCAGCAAACGGGACAGGGTAACAGATACGCAGTATTTT	CASKRDRVTDTQYF
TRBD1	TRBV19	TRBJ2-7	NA	TGTGCCAGTAGTAAACTGGACAGGGGGCGGTACGAGCAGTACTTC	CASSKLDRGRYEQYF
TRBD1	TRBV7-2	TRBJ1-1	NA	TGTGCCAGCAGCACCCAGACAGGGATAAACACTGAAGCTTTCTTT	CASSTQTGINTEAFF
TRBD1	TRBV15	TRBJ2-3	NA	TGTGCCACCAGCGCCGGGACAGGGGGCGCGGCAGATACGCAGTATTTT	CATSAGTGGAADTQYF
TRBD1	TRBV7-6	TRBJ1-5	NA	TGTGCCAGCAGCCCCCTCGGGACAGACAATCAGCCCCAGCATTTT	CASSPLGTDNQPQHF
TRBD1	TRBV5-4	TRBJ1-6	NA	TGTGCCAGCAGCTTGGGGGGACAGCTTAATAATTCACCCCTCCACTTT	CASSLGGQLNNSPLHF
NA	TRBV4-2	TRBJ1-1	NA	TGTGCCAGCAGCCAAGAAGAGGGTGTGGGGAACACTGAAGCTTTCTTT	CASSQEEGVGNTEAFF
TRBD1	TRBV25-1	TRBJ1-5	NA	TGTGCCAGCAGTGAAGACGAAACAGGGGGAAAGACCCAGCATTTT	CASSEDETGGKTQHF
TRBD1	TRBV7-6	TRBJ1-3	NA	TGTGCCAGCAGCTTAGGGACAGGACCCTCTGGAAACACCATATATTTT	CASSLGTGPSGNTIYF
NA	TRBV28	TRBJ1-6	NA	TGTGCCAGCAGTTTATATATTAATAATTCACCCCTCCACTTT	CASSLYINNSPLHF
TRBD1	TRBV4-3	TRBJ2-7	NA	TGCGCCAGCAGCCAAGGCTACAGGGGAGCAGGCGAGCAGTACTTC	CASSQGYRGAGEQYF
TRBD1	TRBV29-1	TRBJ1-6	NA	TGCAGCGCCGGGACAGGGCCAAATTCACCCCTCCACTTT	CSAGTGPNSPLHF
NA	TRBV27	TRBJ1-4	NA	TGTGCCAGCAGTTTTCGGGTCCTACCTGGGGAAAAACTGTTTTTT	CASSFRVLPGEKLFF
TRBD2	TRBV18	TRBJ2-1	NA	TGTGCCAGCTCACCACCGCGACTAGCGGGAGGGCCCAATGAGCAGTTCTTC	CASSPPRLAGGPNEQFF
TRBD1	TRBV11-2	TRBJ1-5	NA	TGTGCCAGCAGCTTAGCCGGGACAGGGATCTCCTTTGGGATCAGGGCCCAGCATTTT	CASSLAGTGISFGIRAQHF
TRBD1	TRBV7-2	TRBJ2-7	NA	TGTGCCAGCAGCTTAAAGTCGGGGGGACAGGGGTATTACGAGCAGTACTTC	CASSLKSGGQGYYEQYF
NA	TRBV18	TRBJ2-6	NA	TGTGCCAGCTCACCTGTCCTGCAGGGCAGCTCTGGGGCCAACGTCCTGACTTTC	CASSPVLQGSSGANVLTF